The 11 T cell receptor beta chains presented below share a single source sample, sequenced in a study of beta chain features in type 1 diabetes. The whole isolated RNA underwent reverse transcription, so sequencing captured expressed TCRB transcripts. Method: immunoSEQ multiplex PCR; TCRdb's copy keeps in-frame clones and lacks some. The sample carries more than 130,000 clones, less than 9% recorded once. The sample comprised central memory CD4+ T cells from blood. The receptor set was obtained from a woman aged 25 to 39 in good health.

This clone occurred many times. The rearrangement joins TRBV28 to TRBJ2-6, with D maybe TRBD2 (5 bases). This CDR3 region has 14 residues. V was pared by 3 bases and J by 4 bases, with 7 bases between. Germline-derived CDR1 and CDR2 are MDHEN and SYDVKM. In DNA, the CDR3 is TGTGCCAGCAGTTTCTCTAGCGGGGCCAACGTCCTGACTTTC. Residues: CASSFSSGANVLTF.

This clone has a count of ten or more. The chain employs TRBV28 and TRBJ2-7; 8 bases line up with TRBD1. The J segment lost 0 bases and the V segment lost 6 bases, leaving 4 bases of the junction unmatched. The V gene's germline CDR1 is MDHEN and CDR2 SYDVKM. CDR3 size: 14 residues. Written as DNA, the CDR3 is TGTGCCAGCAGGACAGGGGATAGCTCCTACGAGCAGTACTTC. Amino acid sequence: CASRTGDSSYEQYF. The whole variable domain, filled in from reference TRBV28 and TRBJ2-7, reads DVKVTQSSRYLVKRTGEKVFLECVQDMDHENMFWYRQDPGLGLRLIYFSYDVKMKEKGDIPEGYSVSREKKERFSLILESASTNQTSMYLCASRTGDSSYEQYFGPGTRLTVT.

J is TRBJ2-7 and V is TRBV7-9; 8 bases fit TRBD1. The V segment lost 2 bases and the J segment 4 bases; nucleotides outside the gene matches: 7. The CDR3 is 15 amino acids. Germline CDR1 and CDR2: SEHNR and FQNEAQ (reference sequence). The CDR3 bases are TGTGCCAGCAGCTTACCCGGGACAGGTGTGTACGAGCAGTACTTC. Translated: CASSLPGTGVYEQYF.

This clone has just a few counts. The chain is built from TRBV29-1 and TRBJ2-7; 9 bases align to TRBD1. CDR3 length equals 13 residues. V lost 5 bases and J lost 4; bases outside the gene matches: 6. Germline values: CDR1 SQVTM, CDR2 ANQGSEA. The CDR3 sequence is CSVSGQGGYEQYF. DNA for the CDR3: TGCAGCGTTTCGGGACAGGGTGGGTACGAGCAGTACTTC.

This clone has at least ten counts. This sequence joins TRBV29-1 and TRBJ2-1; D unresolved. This CDR3 is built from 13 residues. V was cut by 1 base and J by 6 bases, with 10 bases left in between. Looked up from germline, CDR1 is SQVTM and CDR2 is ANQGSEA. This chain's CDR3 is CSVEAWQANEQFF. In DNA, the CDR3 is TGCAGCGTTGAAGCCTGGCAGGCCAATGAGCAGTTCTTC.

The chain joins TRBV28 to TRBJ2-2; a weak D match, TRBD1 (5 bases). Trimming left V 5 bases short and J 1 base short, with 11 bases between. Germline V gene data show CDR1 as MDHEN and CDR2 as SYDVKM. The CDR3 runs to 15 residues. CDR3 residues: CASSRSTENTGELFF. In nucleotides, the CDR3 is TGTGCCAGCAGTCGATCGACAGAGAACACCGGGGAGCTGTTTTTT.

This clone was detected many times. This chain links TRBV19 with TRBJ2-6; possibly TRBD1 for D (5 bases). The CDR3 covers 17 residues. CDR1 LNHDA and CDR2 SQIVND come from the germline V gene (reference sequence). V lost 8 bases and J 0 bases, leaving 17 bases between the germline ends. The CDR3 DNA is TGTGCCAGTTCTTGGACCAGGGCACCCTCTGGGGCCAACGTCCTGACTTTC. This encodes CASSWTRAPSGANVLTF.

This clone was counted many times. The chain recombines TRBV18 with TRBJ2-7, with 10 nucleotides matching TRBD1. After removal of 2 bases from V and 4 bases from J, the junction contained 8 bases not matched to a gene. The CDR3 contains 16 residues. Germline CDR1 reads KGHSH; CDR2 reads LQKENI. The CDR3 bases are TGTGCCAGCTCACCATTGGGACAGGGGACGACTTACGAGCAGTACTTC. Translated, it gives CASSPLGQGTTYEQYF.

The sample holds a few counts of this clone. The V gene is TRBV5-1, the J gene TRBJ1-1, with D possibly TRBD1 on 6 matching bases. The CDR3 runs to 15 residues. The V end lost 6 bases, the J end lost 1 base, and 16 bases lay between the germline ends. The V gene's germline CDR1 is SGHRS and CDR2 YFSETQ. CDR3 in amino acids: CASIPQAGANTEAFF. In nucleotides, the CDR3 is TGCGCCAGCATCCCTCAGGCAGGGGCGAACACTGAAGCTTTCTTT.

The chain joins TRBV28 to TRBJ2-2; 9 bases are shared with TRBD1. V trimming: 5 bases; J trimming: 4 bases; junction bases outside the gene matches: 8. The germline CDR1 and CDR2 sequences are MDHEN and SYDVKM. The CDR3 runs to 16 residues. The CDR3 coding sequence is TGTGCCAGCAGTAGAAGGGGACAGGGTCCCACCGGGGAGCTGTTTTTT. Protein: CASSRRGQGPTGELFF.

The rearrangement links TRBV2 to TRBJ2-1, with 10 bases that match TRBD1. This CDR3 has 13 amino acids. Trimming cost V 6 bases and J 8 bases; bases outside gene matches: 4. From germline, CDR1 is SNHLY and CDR2 FYNNEI. DNA of the CDR3: TGTGCCAGCAGCCGGACAGGGGGGGATGAGCAGTTCTTC. It encodes CASSRTGGDEQFF.